This T cell receptor (beta chain) came from a study of radiation and T cells in renal cell carcinoma (TCRdb year 2020). Context from the whole study: The samples were obtained from a clinical trial, where primary renal cell carcinomas were treated with 15 Gy stereotactic body radiation therapy and then removed by nephrectomy 4 weeks afterward. TCR beta sequencing covered 53 samples in total, comprising some 26 tumors and roughly 27 peripheral blood samples. In the approximately 53 samples combined, some 4,100,000 unique CDR3 nucleotide sequences were found, encoding roughly 3,000,000 unique CDR3 amino acid sequences. The paper's findings and limits, for the study overall: Changes in the blood repertoire were not tracked past 4 weeks after treatment. In blood, the top tumor clonotypes increased between baseline and 2 weeks post-radiation and then shrank by 4 weeks, which suggests that tumor-resident clones expanded only transiently. Because pretreatment tumor biopsies were not available, the study could not determine whether clonotypes were already present within the tumor at baseline. Effects of radiation dose or scheduling on the TCR repertoire could not be addressed with the single-armed trial design.

Points on this clone: The antigen it recognizes is unknown. No clone much larger than this one lies a single base away; base qualities are absent.

TCR beta libraries were generated from genomic DNA with the immunoSEQ kit, following the manufacturer's recommendations. Library preparation used a first multiplex PCR with proprietary primers, then a second PCR adding unique barcodes, with bead cleanups after each round. A kit-provided positive control reaction and a negative control reaction were included in every sample batch. The final libraries were assessed on an Agilent 4200 TapeStation D1000 ScreenTape, pooled by volume, and quantified by qPCR. An Illumina NextSeq500 fitted with a MidOutput 150-cycle cartridge performed the sequencing, running 156 Read1 cycles and 15 Index1 cycles with the kit's custom primers. The pooled library was loaded at 0.95 to 1 pM, with a roughly 22% PhiX control spiked in. The authors' analysis ran thus. Vendor-processed data were analyzed in R, with a clonotype defined as all T cells sharing the same CDR3 nucleotide sequence. In the clone abundance analyses, frequencies were normalized to the 10,000 most abundant clones in each sample. Public T cell clones, which averaged fewer than five per sample, were excluded before analysis. Tumor-enriched clonotypes and baseline blood-enriched clonotypes were defined as those with an abundance difference of at least 32-fold between compartments. A beta-binomial differential abundance model was used to identify clonotypes that were expanded or contracted between blood time points. The Baroni-Urbani and Buser coefficient was used to measure tumor-blood repertoire similarity, and groups were compared with two-tailed Wilcoxon tests in R. TCRdb re-hosts the immuneACCESS table, in-frame sequences only. Its copies lack some clones; in the studies checked, an unresolved V gene accounts for under half of them, and the cause for the rest is not known. Clonal size and the V and J genes are those of that table, whereas D and trimming came from the DNA. The sample records roughly 150,000 clones, 87% of which are singletons. Approximately 12% of the sample is taken by the ten largest.

The sample's time point label, decoded: blood 2 weeks post-SBRT. This sample's treatment or condition label indicates: 15 Gy SBRT to primary tumor, nephrectomy 4 weeks later. Serial peripheral blood from radiation-treated patients was sampled at baseline, 2 weeks and 4 weeks after SBRT to track tumor-enriched clonotypes. Every patient's renal cell carcinoma showed clear cell pathology. Genomic DNA for TCR sequencing was prepared using the QIAamp DNA Blood Mini Kit (Qiagen). Samples were included in the analyses only if all quality control checks were passed. CDR3 length: 17 amino acids, cysteine to phenylalanine. Kept here is only the CDR3 DNA, which spans 51 bases and is read in frame from base 1. The germline V gene yields SGHVS for CDR1 and FQNEAQ for CDR2. V has 5 bases trimmed and J has 5 bases trimmed; junction bases matching no gene number 13.

The chain is made from TRBV7-8 and TRBJ2-2, with 8 junctional bases fitting TRBD1. The receptor comes from a woman between 50 and 59 years old with renal cell carcinoma. The sample in question was blood, obtained from a patient whose treatment included radiotherapy and nephrectomy. The CDR3 protein: CASSTRTGFAGTGELFF. The nucleotides read TGTGCCAGCAGCACCCGGACAGGGTTTGCGGGGACCGGGGAGCTGTTTTTT.